A selection of T cell receptor beta chains follows, all from one sample in a study of regulatory T cells in long-lasting Graves disease. Using its own MiXCR run on the multiplex PCR reads, TCRdb lists one record per CDR3 protein. This sample has under 500,000 distinct CDR3 sequences, with about a fifth found just once. The sample was peripheral blood mononuclear cells (PBMCs), taken when the disease was refractory, from a patient treated with antithyroid drugs. The receptors were gathered from a female donor with Graves disease. Both conserved end residues are part of each CDR3. The D gene is left open where the match is weak. The listing skips clone size in some rows; elsewhere it reads once, few, many or a size class.

J: TRBJ1-1; V: TRBV7-2; size: many; D: NA; CDR3: CASSFRDLEAFF; DNA: TGTGCCAGCAGCTTCCGGGACCTCGAAGCTTTCTTT
J: TRBJ2-6; V: TRBV12-3/TRBV12-4; size: NA; D: TRBD2; CDR3: CASTLKTSGRSGPGANVLTF; DNA: TGTGCCAGCACCCTTAAGACTAGCGGGAGGTCGGGGCCTGGGGCCAACGTCCTGACTTTC
J: TRBJ2-2; V: TRBV28; size: many; D: TRBD2; CDR3: CASSGLAGGDPGELFF; DNA: TGTGCCAGCAGTGGTCTAGCGGGAGGGGATCCCGGGGAGCTGTTTTTT
J: TRBJ2-6; V: TRBV6-1; size: many; D: NA; CDR3: CASSPRGASGANVLTF; DNA: TGTGCCAGCAGCCCTCGAGGGGCCTCTGGGGCCAACGTCCTGACTTTC
J: TRBJ2-5; V: TRBV4-1; size: NA; D: NA; CDR3: CASSVRRTQYF; DNA: TGCGCCAGCAGCGTCCGGAGGACCCAGTACTTC
J: TRBJ2-7; V: TRBV5-1; size: few; D: TRBD1; CDR3: CASSLTGGFTDEQYF; DNA: TGCGCCAGCAGCTTGACAGGGGGATTCACGGACGAGCAGTACTTC
J: TRBJ1-1; V: TRBV7-9; size: few; D: NA; CDR3: CASSLGAGLSTEAFF; DNA: TGTGCCAGCAGCTTAGGGGCAGGACTGAGCACTGAAGCTTTCTTT
J: TRBJ2-7; V: TRBV10-2; size: few; D: TRBD2; CDR3: CASSSTVAGGPGEQYF; DNA: TGCGCCAGCAGTTCGACGGTAGCGGGAGGGCCGGGGGAGCAGTACTTC
J: TRBJ1-4; V: TRBV30; size: many; D: TRBD1; CDR3: CAWIAKGQGNEKLFF; DNA: TGTGCCTGGATCGCAAAGGGACAGGGAAATGAAAAACTGTTTTTT
J: TRBJ1-5; V: TRBV28; size: many; D: TRBD1; CDR3: CASNDPGQNFGQPQHF; DNA: TGTGCCAGCAACGATCCGGGACAGAATTTTGGACAGCCCCAGCATTTT
J: TRBJ1-2; V: TRBV6-1; size: many; D: NA; CDR3: CASTTGLSYGYTF; DNA: TGTGCCAGCACCACTGGGCTCTCCTATGGCTACACCTTC
J: TRBJ1-1; V: TRBV20-1; size: NA; D: NA; CDR3: CSASAGAGRADTEAFF; DNA: TGCAGTGCTAGCGCGGGCGCAGGGAGGGCGGACACTGAAGCTTTCTTT
J: TRBJ2-3; V: TRBV5-1; size: NA; D: NA; CDR3: CASSLGRTFTDTQYF; DNA: TGCGCCAGCAGCTTGGGGAGGACTTTCACAGATACGCAGTATTTT
J: TRBJ2-4; V: TRBV25-1; size: few; D: NA; CDR3: CASSDVGVNIQYF; DNA: TGTGCCAGCAGTGATGTCGGGGTAAACATTCAGTACTTC
J: TRBJ2-2; V: TRBV6-2/TRBV6-3; size: NA; D: NA; CDR3: CASQREPGLFF; DNA: TGTGCCAGCCAAAGGGAGCCTGGGCTGTTTTTT
J: TRBJ2-7; V: TRBV11-2; size: NA; D: NA; CDR3: CASSLQTYEHYF; DNA: TGTGCCAGCAGCTTACAAACCTACGAGCATTACTTC